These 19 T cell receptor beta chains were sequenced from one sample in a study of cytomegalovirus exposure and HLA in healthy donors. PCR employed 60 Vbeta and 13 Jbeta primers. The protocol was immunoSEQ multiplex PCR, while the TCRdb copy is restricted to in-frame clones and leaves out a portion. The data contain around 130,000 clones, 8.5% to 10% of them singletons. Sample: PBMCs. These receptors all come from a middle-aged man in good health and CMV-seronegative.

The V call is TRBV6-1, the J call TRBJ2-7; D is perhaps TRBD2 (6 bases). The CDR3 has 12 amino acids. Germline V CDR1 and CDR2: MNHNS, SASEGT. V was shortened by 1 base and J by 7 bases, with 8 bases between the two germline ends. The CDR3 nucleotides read TGTGCCAGCAGTGAAGGGGCGGGAGAGCAGTACTTC. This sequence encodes CASSEGAGEQYF.

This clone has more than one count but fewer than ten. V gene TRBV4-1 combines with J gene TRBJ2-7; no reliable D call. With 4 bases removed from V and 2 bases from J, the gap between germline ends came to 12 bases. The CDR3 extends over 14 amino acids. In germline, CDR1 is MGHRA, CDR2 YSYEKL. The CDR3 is CASSLSFQAYEQYF. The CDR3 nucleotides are TGCGCCAGCAGCCTTTCCTTCCAGGCCTACGAGCAGTACTTC.

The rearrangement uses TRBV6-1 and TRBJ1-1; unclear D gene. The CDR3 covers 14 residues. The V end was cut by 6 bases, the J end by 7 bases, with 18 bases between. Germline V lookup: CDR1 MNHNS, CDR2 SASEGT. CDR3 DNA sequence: TGTGCCAGCAGCCACAGCCGCGGGTCGGGTGAAGCTTTCTTT. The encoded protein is CASSHSRGSGEAFF.

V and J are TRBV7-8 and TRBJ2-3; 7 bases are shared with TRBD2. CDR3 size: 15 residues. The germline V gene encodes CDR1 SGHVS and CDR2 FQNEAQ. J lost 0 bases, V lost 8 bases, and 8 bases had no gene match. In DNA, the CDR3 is TGTGCCAGCTGGCTTGACGGGGGGAGCACAGATACGCAGTATTTT. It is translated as CASWLDGGSTDTQYF.

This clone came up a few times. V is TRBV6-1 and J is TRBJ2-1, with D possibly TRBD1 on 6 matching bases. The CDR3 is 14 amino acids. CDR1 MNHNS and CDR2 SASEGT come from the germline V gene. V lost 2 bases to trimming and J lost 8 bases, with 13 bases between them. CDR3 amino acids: CASSEWGRGYEQFF. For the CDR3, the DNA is TGTGCCAGCAGTGAATGGGGCAGGGGCTATGAGCAGTTCTTC.

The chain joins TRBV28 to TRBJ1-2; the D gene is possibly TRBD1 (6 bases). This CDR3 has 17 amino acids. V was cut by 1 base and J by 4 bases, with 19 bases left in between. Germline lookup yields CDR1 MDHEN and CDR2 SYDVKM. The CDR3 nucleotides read TGTGCCAGCAGTTTATTATCCTCAGGGGAAGCTCCCTATGGCTACACCTTC. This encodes CASSLLSSGEAPYGYTF.

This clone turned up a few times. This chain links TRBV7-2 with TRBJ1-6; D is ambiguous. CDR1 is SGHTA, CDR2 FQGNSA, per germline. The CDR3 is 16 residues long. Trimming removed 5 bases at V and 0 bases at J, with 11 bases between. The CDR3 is CASSAIWSSYNSPLHF. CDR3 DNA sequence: TGTGCCAGCAGCGCAATTTGGAGCTCCTATAATTCACCCCTCCACTTT. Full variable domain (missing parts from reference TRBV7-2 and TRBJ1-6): GAGVSQSPSNKVTEKGKDVELRCDPISGHTALYWYRQSLGQGLEFLIYFQGNSAPDKSGLPSDRFSAERTGGSVSTLTIQRTQQEDSAVYLCASSAIWSSYNSPLHFGNGTRLTVT.

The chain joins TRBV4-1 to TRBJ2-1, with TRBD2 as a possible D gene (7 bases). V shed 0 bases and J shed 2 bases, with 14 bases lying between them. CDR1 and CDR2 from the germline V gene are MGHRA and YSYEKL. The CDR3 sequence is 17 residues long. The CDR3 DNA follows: TGCGCCAGCAGCCAAGAAGGTGGGGGGGGCCCCTACAATGAGCAGTTCTTC. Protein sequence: CASSQEGGGGPYNEQFF.

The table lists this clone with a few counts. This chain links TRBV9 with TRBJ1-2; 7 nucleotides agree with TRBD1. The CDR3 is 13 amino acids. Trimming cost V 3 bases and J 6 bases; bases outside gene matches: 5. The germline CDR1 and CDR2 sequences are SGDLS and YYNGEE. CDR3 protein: CASSAGTAHGYTF. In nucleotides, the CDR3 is TGTGCCAGCAGCGCTGGGACAGCCCATGGCTACACCTTC.

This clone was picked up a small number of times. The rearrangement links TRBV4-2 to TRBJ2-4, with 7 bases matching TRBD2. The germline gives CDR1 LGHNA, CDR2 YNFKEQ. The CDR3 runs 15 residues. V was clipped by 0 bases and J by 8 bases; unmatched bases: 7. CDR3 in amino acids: CASSQDPSGADIQYF. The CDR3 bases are TGTGCCAGCAGCCAAGATCCCAGCGGGGCGGACATTCAGTACTTC.

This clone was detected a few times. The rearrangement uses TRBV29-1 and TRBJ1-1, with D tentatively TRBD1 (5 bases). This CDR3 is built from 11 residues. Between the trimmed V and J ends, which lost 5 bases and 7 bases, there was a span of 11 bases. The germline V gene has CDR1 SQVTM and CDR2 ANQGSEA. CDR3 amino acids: CSVSRASEAFF. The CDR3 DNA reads TGCAGCGTTTCCAGGGCAAGTGAAGCTTTCTTT.

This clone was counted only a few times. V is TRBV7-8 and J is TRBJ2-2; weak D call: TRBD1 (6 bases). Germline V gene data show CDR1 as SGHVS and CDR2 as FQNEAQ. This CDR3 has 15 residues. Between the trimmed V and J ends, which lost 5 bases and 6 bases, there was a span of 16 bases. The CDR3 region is CASSPTTGESGELFF. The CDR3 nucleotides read TGTGCCAGCAGCCCAACGACAGGAGAGTCCGGGGAGCTGTTTTTT.

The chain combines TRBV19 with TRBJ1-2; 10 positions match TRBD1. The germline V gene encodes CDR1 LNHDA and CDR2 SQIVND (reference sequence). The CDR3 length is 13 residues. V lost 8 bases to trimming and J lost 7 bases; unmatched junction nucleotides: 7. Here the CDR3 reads CASQTGGASGYTF. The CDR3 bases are TGTGCCAGTCAGACAGGGGGCGCCTCTGGCTACACCTTC.

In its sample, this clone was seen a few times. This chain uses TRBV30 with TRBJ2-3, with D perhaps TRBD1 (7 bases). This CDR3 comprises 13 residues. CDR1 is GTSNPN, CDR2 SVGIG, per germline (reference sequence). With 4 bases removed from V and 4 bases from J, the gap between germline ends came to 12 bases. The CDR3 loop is CAWKEGASDTQYF. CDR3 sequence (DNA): TGTGCCTGGAAGGAGGGGGCCTCAGATACGCAGTATTTT.

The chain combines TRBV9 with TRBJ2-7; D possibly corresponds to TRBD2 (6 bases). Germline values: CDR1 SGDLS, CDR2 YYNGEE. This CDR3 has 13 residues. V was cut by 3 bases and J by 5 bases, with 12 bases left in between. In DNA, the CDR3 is TGTGCCAGCAGCGCCGGGGCGGGGAACGAGCAGTACTTC. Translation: CASSAGAGNEQYF.

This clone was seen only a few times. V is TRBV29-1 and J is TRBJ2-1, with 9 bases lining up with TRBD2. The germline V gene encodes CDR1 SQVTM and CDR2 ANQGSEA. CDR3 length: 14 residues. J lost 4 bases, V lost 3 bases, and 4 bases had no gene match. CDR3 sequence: CSVDIAGDYNEQFF. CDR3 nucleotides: TGCAGCGTTGATATAGCGGGGGATTACAATGAGCAGTTCTTC.

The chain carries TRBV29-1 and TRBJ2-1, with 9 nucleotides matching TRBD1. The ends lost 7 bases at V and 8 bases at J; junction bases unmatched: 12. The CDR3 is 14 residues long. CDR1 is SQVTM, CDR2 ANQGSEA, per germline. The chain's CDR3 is CSARTGTGFHEQFF. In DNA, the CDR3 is TGCAGCGCCCGAACCGGGACAGGGTTCCATGAGCAGTTCTTC.

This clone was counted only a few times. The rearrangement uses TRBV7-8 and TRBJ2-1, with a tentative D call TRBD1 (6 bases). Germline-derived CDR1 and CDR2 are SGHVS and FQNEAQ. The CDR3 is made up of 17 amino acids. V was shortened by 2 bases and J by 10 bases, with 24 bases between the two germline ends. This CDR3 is CASSLFGGMGEGEEQFF. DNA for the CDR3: TGTGCCAGCAGCTTATTTGGTGGTATGGGAGAGGGGGAGGAGCAGTTCTTC.

CDR3 sequence reads: CASSYSRGGTEAFF. CDR3 nucleotide sequence: TGTGCCAGCAGTTACAGCAGGGGAGGGACTGAAGCTTTCTTT. V and J are TRBV6-5 and TRBJ1-1; tentative D call: TRBD1 (6 bases). This CDR3 contains 14 residues. CDR1 is MNHEY and CDR2 is SVGAGI in the germline V gene. Trimming left V 2 bases short and J 5 bases short, with 12 bases between.